This TCR beta chain was retrieved from a study of CD8 T cells in ankylosing spondylitis. Whole-study results and caveats: Characteristic of ankylosing spondylitis blood, it appeared, was a TCR beta motif comprising about eight highly homologous variants.

One entry per CDR3 protein results from TCRdb running MiXCR on the 5' RACE reads. The sample consists of hundreds of thousands of distinct CDR3 sequences, around 26% of them appearing once. CDR1 is DFQATT and CDR2 is SNEGSKA in the germline V gene (reference sequence). The CDR3 length is 12 residues. The V gene lost 6 bases and the J gene lost 7 bases, with 13 bases spanning the gap. Comments on this clonotype: No antigen is known for it.

The genes are TRBV20-1 and TRBJ2-1; no firm D call. This receptor was obtained from a male donor with ankylosing spondylitis. The sample consisted of blood, either unsorted or a sorted T cell fraction (not recorded which). CDR3 protein: CSAHGPLNEQFF. CDR3 DNA sequence: TGCAGTGCACACGGACCGCTTAATGAGCAGTTCTTC.